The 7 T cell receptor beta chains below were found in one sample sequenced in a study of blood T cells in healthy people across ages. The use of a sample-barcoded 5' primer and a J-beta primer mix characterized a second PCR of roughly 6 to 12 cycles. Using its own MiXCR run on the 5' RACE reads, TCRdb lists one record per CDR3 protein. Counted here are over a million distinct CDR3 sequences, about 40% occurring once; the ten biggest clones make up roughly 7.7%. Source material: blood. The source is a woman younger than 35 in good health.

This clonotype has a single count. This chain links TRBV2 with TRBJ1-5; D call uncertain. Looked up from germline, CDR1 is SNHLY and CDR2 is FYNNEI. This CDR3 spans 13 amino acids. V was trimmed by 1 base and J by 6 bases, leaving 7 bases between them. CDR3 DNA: TGTGCCAGCAGTGAAGGATTGACTCAGCCCCAGCATTTT. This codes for CASSEGLTQPQHF.

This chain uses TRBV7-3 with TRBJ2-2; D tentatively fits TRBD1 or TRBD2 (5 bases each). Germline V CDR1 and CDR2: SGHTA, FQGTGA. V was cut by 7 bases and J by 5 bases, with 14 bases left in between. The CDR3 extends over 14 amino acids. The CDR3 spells CASTDSWGTGELFF. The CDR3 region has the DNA TGTGCCAGCACCGATTCATGGGGGACCGGGGAGCTGTTTTTT.

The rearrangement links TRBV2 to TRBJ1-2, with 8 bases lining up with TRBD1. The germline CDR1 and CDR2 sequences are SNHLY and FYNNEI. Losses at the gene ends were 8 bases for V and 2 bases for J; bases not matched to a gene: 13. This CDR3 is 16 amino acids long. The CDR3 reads CASGSSGRGQNYGYTF. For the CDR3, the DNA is TGTGCCAGCGGGTCTTCTGGCAGGGGGCAGAACTATGGCTACACCTTC.

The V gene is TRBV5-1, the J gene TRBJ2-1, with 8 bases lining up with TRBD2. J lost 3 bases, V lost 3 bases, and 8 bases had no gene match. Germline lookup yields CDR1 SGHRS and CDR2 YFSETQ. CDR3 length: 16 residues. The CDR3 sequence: CASSSTTGLGYNEQFF. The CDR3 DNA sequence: TGCGCCAGCAGCTCCACCACGGGACTAGGCTACAATGAGCAGTTCTTC. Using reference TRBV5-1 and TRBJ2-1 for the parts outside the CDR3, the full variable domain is KAGVTQTPRYLIKTRGQQVTLSCSPISGHRSVSWYQQTPGQGLQFLFEYFSETQRNKGNFPGRFSGRQFSNSRSEMNVSTLELGDSALYLCASSSTTGLGYNEQFFGPGTRLTVL.

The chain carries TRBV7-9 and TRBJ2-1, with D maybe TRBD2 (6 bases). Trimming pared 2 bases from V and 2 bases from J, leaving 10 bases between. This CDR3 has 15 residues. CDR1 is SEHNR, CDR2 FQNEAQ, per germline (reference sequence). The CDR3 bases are TGTGCCAGCAGCTTACGGGGGTCCCCCTACAATGAGCAGTTCTTC. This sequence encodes CASSLRGSPYNEQFF. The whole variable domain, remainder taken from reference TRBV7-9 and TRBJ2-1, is DTGVSQNPRHKITKRGQNVTFRCDPISEHNRLYWYRQTLGQGPEFLTYFQNEAQLEKSRLLSDRFSAERPKGSFSTLEIQRTEQGDSAMYLCASSLRGSPYNEQFFGPGTRLTVL.

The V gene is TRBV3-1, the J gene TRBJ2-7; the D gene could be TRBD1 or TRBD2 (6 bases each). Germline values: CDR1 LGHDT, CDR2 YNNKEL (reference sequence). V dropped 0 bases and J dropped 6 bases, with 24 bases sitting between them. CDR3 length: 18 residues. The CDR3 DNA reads TGTGCCAGCAGCCAAGAAGGTGGGTCGGGGGCCCTCGCATCCGAGCAGTACTTC. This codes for CASSQEGGSGALASEQYF.

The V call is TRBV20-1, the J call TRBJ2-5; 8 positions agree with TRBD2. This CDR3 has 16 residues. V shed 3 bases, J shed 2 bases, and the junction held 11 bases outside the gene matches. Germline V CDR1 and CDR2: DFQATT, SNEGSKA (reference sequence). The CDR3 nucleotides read TGCAGTGCTAGGGAAGGACTAGCCGGGAATCAAGAGACCCAGTACTTC. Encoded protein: CSAREGLAGNQETQYF.